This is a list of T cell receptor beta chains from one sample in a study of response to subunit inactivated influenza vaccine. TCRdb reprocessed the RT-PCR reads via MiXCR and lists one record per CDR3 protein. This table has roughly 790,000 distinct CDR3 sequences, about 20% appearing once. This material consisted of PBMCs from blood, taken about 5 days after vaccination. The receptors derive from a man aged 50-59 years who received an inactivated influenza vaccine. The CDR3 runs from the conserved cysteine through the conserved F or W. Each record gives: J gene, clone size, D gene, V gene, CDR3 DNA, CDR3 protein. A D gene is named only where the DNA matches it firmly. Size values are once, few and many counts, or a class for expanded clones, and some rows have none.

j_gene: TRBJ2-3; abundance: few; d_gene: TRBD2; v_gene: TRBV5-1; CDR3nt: TGCGCCAGCAGCTCGGGACTAGCGGGATATCTCGAGAGCACAGATACGCAGTATTTT; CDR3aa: CASSSGLAGYLESTDTQYF
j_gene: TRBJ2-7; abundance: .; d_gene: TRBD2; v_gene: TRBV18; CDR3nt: TGTGCCAGCTCACCTCTTCCTCCTAGCGGGGGTCCCAACGAGCAGTACTTC; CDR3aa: CASSPLPPSGGPNEQYF
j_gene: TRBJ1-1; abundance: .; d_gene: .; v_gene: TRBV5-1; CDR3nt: TGCGCCAGCAGGAATCAGGGGATGAACACTGAAGCTTTCTTT; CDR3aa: CASRNQGMNTEAFF
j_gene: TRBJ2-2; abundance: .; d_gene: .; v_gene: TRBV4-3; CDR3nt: TGCGCCAGCAGCCGGGGCCACGCGAACACCGGGGAGCTGTTTTTT; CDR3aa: CASSRGHANTGELFF
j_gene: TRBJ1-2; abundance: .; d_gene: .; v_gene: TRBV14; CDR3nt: TGTGCCAGCAGCCAACTTCCGGGGCTCTATGGCTACACCTTC; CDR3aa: CASSQLPGLYGYTF
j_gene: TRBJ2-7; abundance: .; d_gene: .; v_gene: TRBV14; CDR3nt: TGTGCCAGCAGCCTCCAGGACGGGTACTACGAGCAGTACTTC; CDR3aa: CASSLQDGYYEQYF
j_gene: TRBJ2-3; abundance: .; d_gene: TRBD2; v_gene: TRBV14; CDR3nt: TGTGCCAGCAGCCAGTTTGGTGGTAGCGGGACCACAGATACGCAGTATTTT; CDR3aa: CASSQFGGSGTTDTQYF
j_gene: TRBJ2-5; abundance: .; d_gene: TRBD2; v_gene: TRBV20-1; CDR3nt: TGCAGTGCTAGTACTAGCGGGAGGGCCTGGGAGACCCAGTACTTC; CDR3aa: CSASTSGRAWETQYF
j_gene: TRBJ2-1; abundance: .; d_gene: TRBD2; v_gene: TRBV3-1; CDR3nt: TGTGCCAGCAGCCTGACTAGCGGGAGGATGTATGAGCAGTTCTTC; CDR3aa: CASSLTSGRMYEQFF
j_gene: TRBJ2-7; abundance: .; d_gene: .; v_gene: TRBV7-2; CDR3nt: TGTGCCAGCAGCCGACCGGGACTTAGAAACGAGCAGTACTTC; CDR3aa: CASSRPGLRNEQYF
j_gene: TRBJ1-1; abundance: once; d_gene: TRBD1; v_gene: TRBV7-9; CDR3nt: TGTGCCAGCAGCCCCAGAATGACAGGGCTAAACACTGAAGCTTTCTTT; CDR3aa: CASSPRMTGLNTEAFF
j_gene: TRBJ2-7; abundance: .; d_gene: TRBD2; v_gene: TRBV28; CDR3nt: TGTGCCAGCAGTCCCCATAGCGGGAGGACGGATGAGCAGTACTTC; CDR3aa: CASSPHSGRTDEQYF
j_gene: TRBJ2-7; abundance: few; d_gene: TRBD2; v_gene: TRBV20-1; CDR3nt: TGCAGTGCTAGAGCTAGCGGGACCTACGAGCAGTACTTC; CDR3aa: CSARASGTYEQYF
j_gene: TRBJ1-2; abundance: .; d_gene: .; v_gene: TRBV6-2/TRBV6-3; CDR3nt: TGTGCCAGCAGTTGGGGGGCGAATGGCTACACCTTC; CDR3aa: CASSWGANGYTF
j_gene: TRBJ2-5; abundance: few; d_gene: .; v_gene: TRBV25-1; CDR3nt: TGTGCCAGCACCAGAGGGGACATTCGAGAGACCCAGTACTTC; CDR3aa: CASTRGDIRETQYF
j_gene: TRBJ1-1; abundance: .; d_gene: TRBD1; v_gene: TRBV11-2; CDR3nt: TGTGCCGGCAGCCGCCCCCCGCCGGGACAGGGGGCATTCAACACTGAAGCTTTCTTT; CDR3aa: CAGSRPPPGQGAFNTEAFF
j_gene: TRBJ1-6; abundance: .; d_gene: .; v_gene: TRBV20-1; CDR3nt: TGCAGTGCTAACGGGGGCTCCTATAATTCACCCCTCCACTTT; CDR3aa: CSANGGSYNSPLHF
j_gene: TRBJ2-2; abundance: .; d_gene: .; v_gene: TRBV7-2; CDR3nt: TGTGCCAGCAGCTTAGCCAGGGGCGGGACCGGGGAGCTGTTTTTT; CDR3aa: CASSLARGGTGELFF
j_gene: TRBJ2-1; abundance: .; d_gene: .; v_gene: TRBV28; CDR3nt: TGTGCCAGCGATCCGCGGGACTCCTACAATGAGCAGTTCTTC; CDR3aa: CASDPRDSYNEQFF
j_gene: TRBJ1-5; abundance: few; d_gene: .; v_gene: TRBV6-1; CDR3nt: TGTGCCAGCAGACAATCCGTCCCTACCACCACCAATCAGCCCCAGCATTTT; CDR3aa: CASRQSVPTTTNQPQHF
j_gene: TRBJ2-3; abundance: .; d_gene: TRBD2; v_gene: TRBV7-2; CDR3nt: TGTGCCAGCAGCTTATCTACTAGCGATGGCGGTACGCAGTATTTT; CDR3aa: CASSLSTSDGGTQYF
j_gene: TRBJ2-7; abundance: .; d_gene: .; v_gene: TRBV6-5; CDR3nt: TGTGCCAGCAGTTACTCGGACAGAAACTACGAGCAGTACTTC; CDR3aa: CASSYSDRNYEQYF
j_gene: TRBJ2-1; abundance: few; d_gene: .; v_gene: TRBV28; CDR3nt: TGTGCCGGAGGACGGTCCTACAATGAGCAGTTCTTC; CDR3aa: CAGGRSYNEQFF
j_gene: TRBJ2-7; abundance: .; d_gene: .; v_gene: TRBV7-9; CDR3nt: TGTGCCAGCGCGACCAGGGGTGAGGATCCCTACGAGCAGTACTTC; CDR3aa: CASATRGEDPYEQYF
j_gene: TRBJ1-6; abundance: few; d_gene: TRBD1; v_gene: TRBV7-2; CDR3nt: TGTGCCAGCAGCTTAGTGGGACAGGGTACTTCACCCCTCCACTTT; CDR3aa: CASSLVGQGTSPLHF
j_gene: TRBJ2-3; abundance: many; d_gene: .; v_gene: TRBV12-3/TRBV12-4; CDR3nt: TGTGCCAGCAGTCCCCAGCCGGGCGCATCTAGAACAGATACGCAGTATTTT; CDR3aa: CASSPQPGASRTDTQYF
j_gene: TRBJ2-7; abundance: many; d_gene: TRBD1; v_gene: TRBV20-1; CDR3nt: TGCAGTGCCCTTCCGGGACAGGGATTCAGGAGCGAGCAGTACTTC; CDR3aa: CSALPGQGFRSEQYF
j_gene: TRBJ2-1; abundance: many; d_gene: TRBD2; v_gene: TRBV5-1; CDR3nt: TGCGCCAGCAGCTTGGAGGCTAGCGGGGGGGCCCTCAATGAGCAGTTCTTC; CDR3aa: CASSLEASGGALNEQFF
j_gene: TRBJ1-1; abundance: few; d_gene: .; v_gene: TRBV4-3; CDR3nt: TGCGCCAGCAGCCGAGGACGCGGGGCACACACTGAAGCTTTCTTT; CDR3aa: CASSRGRGAHTEAFF
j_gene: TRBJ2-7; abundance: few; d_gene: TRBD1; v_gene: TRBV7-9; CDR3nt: TGTGCCAGCAGCCTAGCCTGGGACAGGGGGGCCGAGCAGTACTTC; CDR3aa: CASSLAWDRGAEQYF
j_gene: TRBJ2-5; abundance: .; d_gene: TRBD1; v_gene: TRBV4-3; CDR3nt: TGCGCCAGCAGCTATAGGGACAGGGGACAAGAGACCCAGTACTTC; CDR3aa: CASSYRDRGQETQYF
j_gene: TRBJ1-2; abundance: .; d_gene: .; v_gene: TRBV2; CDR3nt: TGTGCCAGCAGTTTCAGGGATGGCTACACCTTC; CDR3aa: CASSFRDGYTF
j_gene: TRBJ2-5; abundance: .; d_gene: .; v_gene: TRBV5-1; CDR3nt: TGCGCCAGCAGACAGGAGGGAGAGACCCAGTACTTC; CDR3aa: CASRQEGETQYF
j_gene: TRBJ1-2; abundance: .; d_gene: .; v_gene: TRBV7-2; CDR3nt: TGTGCCAGCAGCTTTCCCTTACTACCCATTTCGGGTGGCTACACCTTC; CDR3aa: CASSFPLLPISGGYTF
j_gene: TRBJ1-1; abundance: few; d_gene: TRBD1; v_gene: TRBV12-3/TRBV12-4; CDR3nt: TGTGCCAGCAGTAACGCAGGGGGCATTAACACTGAAGCTTTCTTT; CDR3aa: CASSNAGGINTEAFF
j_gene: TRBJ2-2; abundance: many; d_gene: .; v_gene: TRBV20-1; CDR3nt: TGCAGTGCTAGAGATAGCGCATACACCGGGGAGCTGTTTTTT; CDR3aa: CSARDSAYTGELFF
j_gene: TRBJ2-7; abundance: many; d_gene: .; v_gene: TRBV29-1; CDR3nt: TGCAGCGTTGTCGGGAGTTCGTACGAGCAGTACTTC; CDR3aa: CSVVGSSYEQYF
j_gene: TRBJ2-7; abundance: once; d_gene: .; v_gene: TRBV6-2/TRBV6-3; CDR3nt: TGTGCCAGCAGTTGGCTGGGACATTCCGAGCAGTACTTC; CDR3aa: CASSWLGHSEQYF
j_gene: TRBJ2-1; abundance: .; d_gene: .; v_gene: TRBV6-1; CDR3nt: TGTGCCAGCAGTCAATGGACAGCAACTTACAATGAGCAGTTCTTC; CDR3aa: CASSQWTATYNEQFF
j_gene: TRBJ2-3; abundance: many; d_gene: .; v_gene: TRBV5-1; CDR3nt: TGCGCCAGCAGCCGCACACAAGACGGAACGCAGTATTTT; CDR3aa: CASSRTQDGTQYF
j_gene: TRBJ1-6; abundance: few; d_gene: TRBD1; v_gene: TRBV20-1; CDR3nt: TGCAGTGCTCCGACAGGGTACTCCTATAATTCACCCCTCCACTTT; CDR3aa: CSAPTGYSYNSPLHF
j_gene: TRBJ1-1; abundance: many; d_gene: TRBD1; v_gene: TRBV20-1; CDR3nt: TGCAGTGCTCCCACAGGGGCGCGCACTGAAGCTTTCTTT; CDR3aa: CSAPTGARTEAFF
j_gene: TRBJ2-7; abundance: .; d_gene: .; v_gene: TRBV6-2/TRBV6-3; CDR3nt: TGTGCCACCAAGTTCATGGGCCTTCGGGGGCGCGAGCAGTACTTC; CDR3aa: CATKFMGLRGREQYF
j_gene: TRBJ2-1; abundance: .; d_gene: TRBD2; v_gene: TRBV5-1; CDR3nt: TGCGCCAGCAGCTTGGCGACTAGCGGGAGACTGGATGAGCAGTTCTTC; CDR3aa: CASSLATSGRLDEQFF
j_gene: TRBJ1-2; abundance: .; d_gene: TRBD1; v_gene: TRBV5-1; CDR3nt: TGCGCCAGCAGCTTGGGTCGTGGGACAGGGGATGGCTACACCTTC; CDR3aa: CASSLGRGTGDGYTF
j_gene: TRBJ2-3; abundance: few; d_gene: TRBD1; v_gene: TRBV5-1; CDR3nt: TGCGCCAGCAGCTTTCCGGACAGGGCAAGCACAGATACGCAGTATTTT; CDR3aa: CASSFPDRASTDTQYF
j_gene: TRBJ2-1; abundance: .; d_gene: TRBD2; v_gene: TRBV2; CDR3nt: TGTGCCGGTTCCGGGACTACTTCCAATGAGCAGTTCTTC; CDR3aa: CAGSGTTSNEQFF
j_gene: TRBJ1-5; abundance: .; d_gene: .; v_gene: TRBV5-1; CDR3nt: TGCGCCAGCAGCTTCGACGCGGGATATCAGCCCCAGCATTTT; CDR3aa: CASSFDAGYQPQHF
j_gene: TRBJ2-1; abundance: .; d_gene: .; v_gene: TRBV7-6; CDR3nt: TGTGCCAGCAGCTTAGATCCTCGTAGCGCAGGGCGATCCTACAATGAGCAGTTCTTC; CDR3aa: CASSLDPRSAGRSYNEQFF
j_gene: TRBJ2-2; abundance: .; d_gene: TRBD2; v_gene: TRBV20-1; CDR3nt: TGCAGTGCTCGTTCCGCCCTTACTAGCGGGGCACCCACCGGGGAGCTGTTTTTT; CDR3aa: CSARSALTSGAPTGELFF
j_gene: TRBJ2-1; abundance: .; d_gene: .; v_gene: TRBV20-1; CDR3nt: TGCAGTGCTAGAGATGAGCAAGGGAGCTCCTACAATGAGCAGTTCTTC; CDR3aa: CSARDEQGSSYNEQFF
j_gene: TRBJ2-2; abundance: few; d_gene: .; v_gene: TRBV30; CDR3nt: TGTGCCTGCCAGTTTGGGGCCACGAACACCGGGGAGCTGTTTTTT; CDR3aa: CACQFGATNTGELFF
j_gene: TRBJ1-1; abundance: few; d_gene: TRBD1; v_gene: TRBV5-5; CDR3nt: TGTGCCAGCAGCCTGAGGACAGGAAGGAATCTTGGGAACACTGAAGCTTTCTTT; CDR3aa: CASSLRTGRNLGNTEAFF
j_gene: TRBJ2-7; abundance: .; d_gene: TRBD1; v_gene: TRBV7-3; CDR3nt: TGTGCCAGCAGCTCGACGTTAATCCGGGGACAGCCCATCTACGAGCAGTACTTC; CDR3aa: CASSSTLIRGQPIYEQYF
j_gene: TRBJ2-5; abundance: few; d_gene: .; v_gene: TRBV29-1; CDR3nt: TGCAGCGTCCCCGGCGGCGGGTGGTACCAAGAGACCCAGTACTTC; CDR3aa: CSVPGGGWYQETQYF
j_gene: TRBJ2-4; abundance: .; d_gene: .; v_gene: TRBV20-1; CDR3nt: TGCAGTGCATTACCTCTGGGACCACTAGCCAAAAACATTCAGTACTTC; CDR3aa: CSALPLGPLAKNIQYF